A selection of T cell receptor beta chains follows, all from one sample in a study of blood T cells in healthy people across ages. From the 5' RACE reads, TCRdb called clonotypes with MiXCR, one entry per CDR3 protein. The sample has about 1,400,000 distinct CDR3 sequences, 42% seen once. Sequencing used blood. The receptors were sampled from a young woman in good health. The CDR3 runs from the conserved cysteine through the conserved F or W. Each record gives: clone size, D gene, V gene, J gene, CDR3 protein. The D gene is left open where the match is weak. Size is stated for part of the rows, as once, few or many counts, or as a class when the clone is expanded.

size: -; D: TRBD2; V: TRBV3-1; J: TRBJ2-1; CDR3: CASSIGTSGREDEQFF
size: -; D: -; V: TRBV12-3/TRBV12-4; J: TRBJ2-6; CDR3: CASRRGTGANVLTF
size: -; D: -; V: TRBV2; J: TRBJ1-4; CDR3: CASSVEGSTNEKLFF
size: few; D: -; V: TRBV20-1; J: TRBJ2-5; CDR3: CSAGGPTAKWETQYF
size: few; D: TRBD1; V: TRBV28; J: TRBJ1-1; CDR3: CASSSRGRNTEAFF
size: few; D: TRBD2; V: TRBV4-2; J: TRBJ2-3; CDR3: CASSQDWGSGFTDTQYF
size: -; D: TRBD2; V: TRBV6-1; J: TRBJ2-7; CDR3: CASSNGLAGIYEQYF
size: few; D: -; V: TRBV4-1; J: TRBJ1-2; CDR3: CASSQEDGVGYTF
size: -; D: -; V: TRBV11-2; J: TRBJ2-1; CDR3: CASSPAAGSGNEQFF
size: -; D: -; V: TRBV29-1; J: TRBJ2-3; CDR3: CSVLNSATDTQYF
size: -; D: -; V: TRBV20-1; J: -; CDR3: CSAKGGYTYEQYF
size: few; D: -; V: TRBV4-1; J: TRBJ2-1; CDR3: CASSHPLGDNEQFF
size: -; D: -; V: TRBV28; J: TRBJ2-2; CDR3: CASTRGGELFF
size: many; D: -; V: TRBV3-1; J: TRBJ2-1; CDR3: CASSQGLVGSWEQFF
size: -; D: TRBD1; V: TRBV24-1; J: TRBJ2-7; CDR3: CATSPGQGPQGISEQYF
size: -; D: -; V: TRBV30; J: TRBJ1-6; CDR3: CAWSVAGFYNSPLHF
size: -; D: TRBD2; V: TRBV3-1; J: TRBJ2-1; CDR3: CASSQAGGPSEQFF
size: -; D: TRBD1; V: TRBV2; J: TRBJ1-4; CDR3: CASSGTGTTNEKLFF
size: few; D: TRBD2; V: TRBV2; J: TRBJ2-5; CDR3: CASKGGLAGPETQYF
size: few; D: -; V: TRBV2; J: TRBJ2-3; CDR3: CASRPLQGSRDTQYF
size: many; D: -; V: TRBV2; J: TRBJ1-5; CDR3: CASTGANQPQHF
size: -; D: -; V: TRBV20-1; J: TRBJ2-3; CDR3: CSASSAKNTDTQYF
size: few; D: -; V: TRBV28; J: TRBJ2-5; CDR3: CASSLLRPKETQYF
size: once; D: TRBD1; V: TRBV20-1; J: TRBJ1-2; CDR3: CSASGTEDGYTF
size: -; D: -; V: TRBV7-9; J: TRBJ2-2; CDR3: CASSTPNTGELFF
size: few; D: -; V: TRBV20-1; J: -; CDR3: CSSQRGGAYNEQYF
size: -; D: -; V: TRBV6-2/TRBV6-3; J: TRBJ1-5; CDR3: CASSFRGPSPNQPQHF
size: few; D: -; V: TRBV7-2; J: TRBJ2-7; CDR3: CASSPGRQASYEQYF
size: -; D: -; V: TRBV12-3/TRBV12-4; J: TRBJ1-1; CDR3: CASSLAGVGGTEAFF
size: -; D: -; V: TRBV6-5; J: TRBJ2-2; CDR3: CASRTDTNTGELFF
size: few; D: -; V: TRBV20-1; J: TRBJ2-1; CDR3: CSGGRNDPEQFF
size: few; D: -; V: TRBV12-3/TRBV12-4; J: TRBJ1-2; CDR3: CASSFPTGFYGYTF
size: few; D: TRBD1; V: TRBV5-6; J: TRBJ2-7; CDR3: CASSFTGQGVYEQYF
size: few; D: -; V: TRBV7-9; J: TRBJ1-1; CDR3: CASSLRLGYTEAFF
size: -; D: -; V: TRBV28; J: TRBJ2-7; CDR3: CASSVPPGRPEQYF
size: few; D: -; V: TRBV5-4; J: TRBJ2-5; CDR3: CASSFLSSQETQYF
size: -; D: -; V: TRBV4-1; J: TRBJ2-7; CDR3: CASSHVGSGDDEQYF
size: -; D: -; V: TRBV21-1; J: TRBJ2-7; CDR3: CASSPNGGQLLTHEQYF
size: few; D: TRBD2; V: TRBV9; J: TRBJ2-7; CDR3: CASSVGTSLGYEQYF
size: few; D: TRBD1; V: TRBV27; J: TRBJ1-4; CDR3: CASSSIVGGGQGAKLFF
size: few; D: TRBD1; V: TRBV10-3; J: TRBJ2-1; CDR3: CAINSEPTGGLGNEQFF
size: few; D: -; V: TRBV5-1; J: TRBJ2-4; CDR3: CASSLDRGREDIQYF
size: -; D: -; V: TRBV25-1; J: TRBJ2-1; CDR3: CASSEWKASYNEQFF
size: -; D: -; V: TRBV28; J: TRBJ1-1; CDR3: CASMSGTEAFF
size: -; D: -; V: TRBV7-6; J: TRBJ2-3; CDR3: CASSTGTLPTDTQYF
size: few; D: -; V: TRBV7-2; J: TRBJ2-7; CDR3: CASSLVQGLPYEQYF
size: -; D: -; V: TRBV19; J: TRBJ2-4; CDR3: CASRRGANAKNIQYF
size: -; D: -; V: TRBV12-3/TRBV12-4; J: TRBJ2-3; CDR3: CASGLPQGADTQYF
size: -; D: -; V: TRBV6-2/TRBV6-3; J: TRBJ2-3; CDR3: CASSALRIITDTQYF
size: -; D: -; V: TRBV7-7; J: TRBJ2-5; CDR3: CASSLNHQETQYF
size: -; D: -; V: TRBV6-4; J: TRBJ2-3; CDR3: CASSDWGESTDTQYF
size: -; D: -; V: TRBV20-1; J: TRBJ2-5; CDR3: CSAINYEQYF
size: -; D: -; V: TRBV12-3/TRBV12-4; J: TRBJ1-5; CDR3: CASRPGASNQPQHF
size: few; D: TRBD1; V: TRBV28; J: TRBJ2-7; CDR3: CASSSLLDRDYEQYF
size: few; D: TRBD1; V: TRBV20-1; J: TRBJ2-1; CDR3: CSARDPNEQGAYNEQFF
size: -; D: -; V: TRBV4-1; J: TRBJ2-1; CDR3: CASTWASETYNEQFF
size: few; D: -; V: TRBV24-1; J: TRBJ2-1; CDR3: CATSDYLTGLGQFF
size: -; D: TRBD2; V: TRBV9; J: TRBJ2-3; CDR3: CASSAHIAGGSPQYF
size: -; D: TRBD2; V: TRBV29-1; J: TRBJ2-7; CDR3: CSVQTGLTNEEQYF
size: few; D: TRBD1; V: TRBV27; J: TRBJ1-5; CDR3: CASSFEGAVDQPQHF